The clone carrying this TCR beta chain was seen just once. Its antigen remains unknown. This sample was taken from a study of T cells in localized non-small cell lung cancer. Notes on the study in general: Uninvolved neighboring lung showed the greatest T cell clonality, exceeding tumor. Heterogeneity within the tumor remains possible, as just one region underwent sequencing. Median detection of top 100 tumor clones in adjacent lung was 57 clones.

Trimming at V came to 5 bases and at J to 2 bases, leaving 3 bases not matched to a gene. The CDR3 covers 14 residues. Germline loops: CDR1 LNHNV, CDR2 YYDKDF (reference sequence). Here immunoSEQ multiplex PCR was the method, and the copy in TCRdb shows in-frame clones only, minus some. Of about 91,000 clones listed, 80% to 90% are singletons. The material was peripheral blood, obtained before any cancer treatment. The chain joins TRBV15 to TRBJ2-7; 10 positions match TRBD1. This TCR derives from a man between 40 and 70 years old with stage I squamous cell lung carcinoma. CDR3 region: CATSRDRGPYEQYF. DNA of the CDR3: TGTGCCACCAGCCGCGACAGGGGGCCCTACGAGCAGTACTTC. Based on the CDR3 plus reference TRBV15 and TRBJ2-7, the full variable domain is DAMVIQNPRYQVTQFGKPVTLSCSQTLNHNVMYWYQQKSSQAPKLLFHYYDKDFNNEADTPDNFQSRRPNTSFCFLDIRSPGLGDTAMYLCATSRDRGPYEQYFGPGTRLTVT.